Shown below are 16 T cell receptor beta chains from a single sample sequenced in a study of T cell repertoires in cytomegalovirus infection. TCRdb fed the reads into MiXCR, producing one record per CDR3 protein. In the table there are about 400,000 distinct CDR3 sequences, about a sixth of which are singletons. The sequencing sample was made of PBMCs. The receptors were gathered from a human donor in good health (CMV status not recorded). Some clones in this sample may be carry-over from other donors' samples.

This clonotype was observed a handful of times. The chain combines TRBV20-1 with TRBJ1-1; 7 bases line up with TRBD1. The CDR3 has 14 amino acids. J gave up 1 base and V 6 bases, and 8 bases lay outside the gene matches. Per the germline V gene, CDR1 is DFQATT and CDR2 is SNEGSKA (reference sequence). For the CDR3, the DNA is TGCAGTGCGACTCGGACAGGAAGGAACACTGAAGCTTTCTTT. Amino acid sequence: CSATRTGRNTEAFF.

The genes are TRBV19 and TRBJ1-5; D is perhaps TRBD1 (5 bases). Trimming took off 7 bases at V and 3 bases at J, with 16 bases between the two ends. The CDR3 consists of 15 residues. Germline CDR1 and CDR2: LNHDA and SQIVND (reference sequence). The CDR3 loop reads CASKSGKGPNQPQHF. CDR3 sequence (DNA): TGTGCCAGTAAGTCAGGGAAGGGCCCCAATCAGCCCCAGCATTTT.

This clonotype was counted between two and nine times. The V and J genes are TRBV14 and TRBJ2-3, with D uncertain. CDR3 length: 15 amino acids. Germline CDR1 reads SGHDN; CDR2 reads FVKESK. Trimming took off 4 bases at V and 6 bases at J, with 17 bases between the two ends. The CDR3: CASSLLLVGGDTQYF. CDR3 in DNA: TGTGCCAGCAGCCTCCTGCTAGTGGGTGGCGATACGCAGTATTTT.

Note on this clonotype: The junction departs from germline at one end; a sequencing error may be responsible. The chain carries TRBV7-8 and TRBJ1-2, with D hard to call. The CDR3 is 12 amino acids. Germline loops: CDR1 SGHVS, CDR2 FQNEAQ. The CDR3 DNA is TGTGCCGGCAGCTTTCCCGGGTATGGCTACACCTTC. It specifies CAGSFPGYGYTF.

This clonotype was observed many times. The rearrangement joins TRBV7-9 to TRBJ2-5, with 8 positions matching TRBD2. V trimming: 5 bases; J trimming: 3 bases; junction bases outside the gene matches: 14. This CDR3 has 17 amino acids. Germline V gene data show CDR1 as SEHNR and CDR2 as FQNEAQ (reference sequence). The DNA of the CDR3 is TGTGCCAGCAGCCTCGGGACTTTAGCGGGATTTAAAGAGACCCAGTACTTC. This sequence encodes CASSLGTLAGFKETQYF.

V gene TRBV4-1 combines with J gene TRBJ2-4; D is perhaps TRBD1 (7 bases). This CDR3 region has 16 residues. Germline V lookup: CDR1 MGHRA, CDR2 YSYEKL. V was pared by 1 base and J by 6 bases, with 16 bases between. CDR3 DNA sequence: TGCGCCAGCAGCCAAGGGAGGGACAGATCCCTAAACATTCAGTACTTC. Its translation is CASSQGRDRSLNIQYF.

This rearrangement joins TRBV15 to TRBJ2-1; D uncertain. The CDR3 spans 14 residues. CDR1 and CDR2 from the germline V gene are LNHNV and YYDKDF (reference sequence). The V end was cut by 4 bases, the J end by 4 bases, with 11 bases between. The CDR3 DNA sequence: TGTGCCACCAGCAAAGACCCCTTATACAATGAGCAGTTCTTC. It codes for CATSKDPLYNEQFF.

This chain links TRBV7-6 with TRBJ2-5; a weak D match, TRBD2 (5 bases). Germline lookup yields CDR1 SGHVS and CDR2 FNYEAQ. The CDR3 covers 15 residues. V lost 2 bases and J lost 7, with 17 bases in between. The CDR3: CASSLSGSGMGTQYF. CDR3 in DNA: TGTGCCAGCAGCTTATCGGGGTCGGGCATGGGGACCCAGTACTTC.

This clonotype appeared many times. The chain couples TRBV7-8 to TRBJ2-6; D may match TRBD1 or TRBD2 (5 bases each). The CDR3 has 19 amino acids. Germline CDR1 and CDR2: SGHVS and FQNEAQ. Between the trimmed V and J ends, which lost 1 base and 4 bases, there was a span of 20 bases. CDR3 sequence: CASSLDYGTFVAGANVLTF. For the CDR3, the DNA is TGTGCCAGCAGCTTAGATTATGGGACCTTTGTAGCGGGGGCCAACGTCCTGACTTTC.

This rearrangement joins TRBV12-3 or TRBV12-4 to TRBJ1-2, with a possible D match to TRBD1 (5 bases). The CDR3 runs to 16 residues. Trimming removed 4 bases at V and 2 bases at J, with 17 bases between. In DNA, the CDR3 is TGTGCCAGCAGTTCTTCTAGGTGGGGGATGAACTATGGCTACACCTTC. This sequence encodes CASSSSRWGMNYGYTF.

There are a few counts of this clonotype. J is TRBJ2-7 and V is TRBV12-3 or TRBV12-4; TRBD1 agrees at 7 bases. V dropped 4 bases and J dropped 4; count of bases not matched to a gene: 7. The CDR3 is made up of 14 amino acids. Here the CDR3 reads CASSSSRGFYEQYF. CDR3 DNA: TGTGCCAGCAGTTCGTCCAGGGGGTTTTACGAGCAGTACTTC.

In DNA, the CDR3 is TGTGCCACCAGCACTCGAGGGGGCCTCACAGATACGCAGTATTTT. This gives the protein CATSTRGGLTDTQYF. The chain employs TRBV15 and TRBJ2-3, with 7 bases lining up with TRBD1. This CDR3 comprises 15 residues. Germline lookup yields CDR1 LNHNV and CDR2 YYDKDF (reference sequence). Losses at the gene ends were 4 bases for V and 2 bases for J; bases not matched to a gene: 6.

This clonotype was counted a few times. The V and J genes are TRBV7-9 and TRBJ2-2; 10 positions match TRBD2. Trimming took 6 bases from V and 6 from J; bases not matched to a gene: 10. The CDR3 runs to 16 residues. CDR1 SEHNR and CDR2 FQNEAQ come from the germline V gene (reference sequence). Here the CDR3 reads CASRISGGTTPGELFF. In DNA, the CDR3 is TGTGCCAGCAGAATTAGCGGGGGGACCACCCCCGGGGAGCTGTTTTTT.

This clonotype occurred many times. The rearrangement uses TRBV12-3 or TRBV12-4 and TRBJ1-1; D is unresolved. Trimming cost V 3 bases and J 2 bases, with 7 bases left between them. The CDR3 is 13 residues long. The CDR3 nucleotides read TGTGCCAGCAGTTTTAACAGTAACACTGAAGCTTTCTTT. Its protein product is CASSFNSNTEAFF.

CDR3 sequence reads: CASTNREGSGKETQYF. In DNA form, the CDR3 reads TGTGCCAGCACCAACCGGGAGGGGAGCGGCAAAGAGACCCAGTACTTC. The gene calls are TRBV6-1 and TRBJ2-5, with TRBD2 matching over 8 bases. There are 16 residues in the CDR3. V was pared by 7 bases and J by 3 bases, with 13 bases of the junction left unmatched. From germline, CDR1 is MNHNS and CDR2 SASEGT.

This clonotype appeared many times. This sequence joins TRBV7-2 and TRBJ1-2; no clear D. This CDR3 has 14 amino acids. Trimming cost V 4 bases and J 8 bases, with 17 bases left between them. Germline V CDR1 and CDR2: SGHTA, FQGNSA. CDR3 region: CASSSRSLYGGYTF. As DNA, the CDR3 is TGTGCCAGCAGCTCCCGTTCTCTCTATGGGGGCTACACCTTC.